The 15 T cell receptor beta chains below all came from one sample that was sequenced in a study of blood T cell repertoires in COVID-19. The method was immunoSEQ multiplex PCR; TCRdb's version includes in-frame clones alone and lacks a portion of them. The sample includes under 95,000 clones, around 88% seen only once; the top ten take 5.4%. Sequenced: peripheral blood. The receptor set was obtained from a man aged 55-75 years with acute or convalescent COVID-19.

The V and J genes are TRBV6-2 or TRBV6-3 and TRBJ2-7; 9 bases line up with TRBD1. From germline, CDR1 is MNHEY and CDR2 SVGEGT. This CDR3 contains 15 residues. V lost 5 bases to trimming and J lost 3 bases; unmatched junction nucleotides: 8. CDR3 loop: CASSPGTGFYYEQYF. CDR3 nucleotides: TGTGCCAGCAGTCCCGGGACAGGGTTTTACTACGAGCAGTACTTC.

The V gene is TRBV9, the J gene TRBJ1-6; TRBD1 matches at 10 bases. CDR1 and CDR2 from the germline V gene are SGDLS and YYNGEE. The CDR3 totals 16 residues. V trimming: 0 bases; J trimming: 7 bases; junction bases outside the gene matches: 4. The CDR3 bases are TGTGCCAGCAGCGTAGATCGACAGGGGGCGAATTCACCCCTCCACTTT. Translated, it gives CASSVDRQGANSPLHF. Complete variable domain (other parts from reference TRBV9 and TRBJ1-6): DSGVTQTPKHLITATGQRVTLRCSPRSGDLSVYWYQQSLDQGLQFLIQYYNGEERAKGNILERFSAQQFPDLHSELNLSSLELGDSALYFCASSVDRQGANSPLHFGNGTRLTVT.

This clone was counted a single time. V and J are TRBV28 and TRBJ1-2, with D maybe TRBD1 (6 bases). CDR3 length equals 15 residues. The germline V gene encodes CDR1 MDHEN and CDR2 SYDVKM. V was trimmed by 5 bases and J by 3 bases, leaving 16 bases between them. CDR3 DNA: TGTGCCAGCAGTGACCAGGGTCAGGGGCACTATGGCTACACCTTC. Translating gives CASSDQGQGHYGYTF.

This clone was counted a single time. The rearrangement uses TRBV5-4 and TRBJ2-1, with 9 bases that match TRBD1. The CDR3 consists of 15 residues. Germline V lookup: CDR1 SGHNT, CDR2 YYREEE (reference sequence). The V and J ends lost 3 bases and 6 bases, in that order; junction bases with no gene match: 7. The CDR3 region is CASSYPGQGVNEQFF. In nucleotides, the CDR3 is TGTGCCAGCAGCTACCCGGGACAGGGCGTCAATGAGCAGTTCTTC. The variable domain in full, completed from reference TRBV5-4 and TRBJ2-1, reads ETGVTQSPTHLIKTRGQQVTLRCSSQSGHNTVSWYQQALGQGPQFIFQYYREEENGRGNFPPRFSGLQFPNYSSELNVNALELDDSALYLCASSYPGQGVNEQFFGPGTRLTVL.

V and J are TRBV7-9 and TRBJ2-5; 9 bases fit TRBD1. Germline loops: CDR1 SEHNR, CDR2 FQNEAQ (reference sequence). This CDR3 is built from 15 residues. With 4 bases clipped from V and 2 bases from J, the junction kept 5 bases outside the gene matches. The CDR3 protein is CASSSPDRGQETQYF. The DNA of the CDR3 is TGTGCCAGCAGCTCTCCAGACAGGGGGCAAGAGACCCAGTACTTC.

The rearrangement links TRBV24-1 to TRBJ1-1; no reliable D call. Germline-derived CDR1 and CDR2 are KGHDR and SFDVKD. The CDR3 consists of 15 residues. The V end was cut by 2 bases, the J end by 4 bases, with 13 bases between. CDR3 DNA: TGTGCCACCAGTGATTCCAAAGTTGCGTTCACTGAAGCTTTCTTT. Translation: CATSDSKVAFTEAFF.

V usage is TRBV4-2 and J usage is TRBJ1-4; a weak D match, TRBD1 (5 bases). The germline CDR1 and CDR2 sequences are LGHNA and YNFKEQ. This CDR3 is built from 15 residues. Trimming took off 0 bases at V and 7 bases at J, with 12 bases between the two ends. As DNA, the CDR3 is TGTGCCAGCAGCCAAGAGGGGGGGGGAATTGAAAAACTGTTTTTT. This codes for CASSQEGGGIEKLFF.

This clone was seen once. This sequence joins TRBV5-6 and TRBJ1-4; unclear D gene. The V gene's germline CDR1 is SGHDT and CDR2 YYEEEE. V lost 0 bases and J lost 5, with 17 bases in between. The CDR3 has 17 amino acids. This CDR3 reads CASSLGSAAETNEKLFF. CDR3 bases: TGTGCCAGCAGCTTGGGTAGCGCGGCAGAAACCAATGAAAAACTGTTTTTT. Based on the CDR3 plus reference TRBV5-6 and TRBJ1-4, the full variable domain is DAGVTQSPTHLIKTRGQQVTLRCSPKSGHDTVSWYQQALGQGPQFIFQYYEEEERQRGNFPDRFSGHQFPNYSSELNVNALLLGDSALYLCASSLGSAAETNEKLFFGSGTQLSVL.

Only one count was recorded for this clone. The chain carries TRBV15 and TRBJ2-1, with no clear D. This CDR3 contains 13 residues. Trimming took off 5 bases at V and 7 bases at J, with 12 bases between the two ends. The V gene's germline CDR1 is LNHNV and CDR2 YYDKDF (reference sequence). CDR3 sequence (DNA): TGTGCCACCAGCCCTCCTCCCTTGAATGAGCAGTTCTTC. It codes for CATSPPPLNEQFF. Looking up the rest from reference TRBV15 and TRBJ2-1 gives the full variable domain: DAMVIQNPRYQVTQFGKPVTLSCSQTLNHNVMYWYQQKSSQAPKLLFHYYDKDFNNEADTPDNFQSRRPNTSFCFLDIRSPGLGDTAMYLCATSPPPLNEQFFGPGTRLTVL.

This chain joins TRBV12-3 or TRBV12-4 and TRBJ1-3, with D tentatively TRBD1 (5 bases). The CDR3 totals 12 residues. The germline V and J ends were trimmed by 6 bases and 4 bases, with 7 bases remaining between them. This chain's CDR3 is CASSSGGNTIYF. The CDR3 bases are TGTGCCAGCAGCTCAGGGGGAAACACCATATATTTT.

The chain carries TRBV18 and TRBJ2-7, with 8 bases that match TRBD1. The CDR3 covers 13 residues. Germline V gives CDR1 KGHSH, CDR2 LQKENI. J lost 3 bases, V lost 4 bases, and 2 bases had no gene match. The CDR3 reads CASSRTGNYEQYF. In DNA, the CDR3 is TGTGCCAGCTCACGGACAGGGAACTACGAGCAGTACTTC.

The count of this clone is one. The V and J genes are TRBV19 and TRBJ1-2, with D uncertain. The CDR3 contains 14 residues. V was clipped by 3 bases and J by 2 bases, with 10 bases between them. Germline assignment: CDR1 LNHDA and CDR2 SQIVND (reference sequence). DNA of the CDR3: TGTGCCAGTAGTATGAGGCGCGGAAACTATGGCTACACCTTC. It translates to CASSMRRGNYGYTF.

The J gene is TRBJ2-7, the V gene TRBV30, with TRBD1 as a possible D gene (5 bases). The length of the CDR3 is 16 residues. Per the germline V gene, CDR1 is GTSNPN and CDR2 is SVGIG (reference sequence). V gave up 7 bases and J gave up 0 bases, with 22 bases separating them. CDR3 DNA sequence: TGTGCCTCGGACCAGGGCTTGACAGTTGCCTCCTACGAGCAGTACTTC. It encodes CASDQGLTVASYEQYF.

The CDR3 DNA reads as TGTGCCAGCAGCTTAGGGCCGGGACAGACCAATCAGCCCCAGCATTTT. It is translated as CASSLGPGQTNQPQHF. V is TRBV11-2 and J is TRBJ1-5; TRBD1 agrees at 7 bases. The V segment lost 1 base and the J segment 3 bases; nucleotides outside the gene matches: 6. Germline values: CDR1 SGHAT, CDR2 FQNNGV. The CDR3 is 16 amino acids.

This rearrangement joins TRBV18 to TRBJ2-7, with D possibly TRBD1 on 5 matching bases. Trimming removed 0 bases at V and 1 base at J, with 7 bases between. Germline CDR1 and CDR2: KGHSH and LQKENI. CDR3 length equals 14 residues. CDR3: CASSPPGQSYEQYF. CDR3 sequence (DNA): TGTGCCAGCTCACCACCGGGGCAGTCCTACGAGCAGTACTTC. The full variable domain, completed using reference TRBV18 and TRBJ2-7, is NAGVMQNPRHLVRRRGQEARLRCSPMKGHSHVYWYRQLPEEGLKFMVYLQKENIIDESGMPKERFSAEFPKEGPSILRIQQVVRGDSAAYFCASSPPGQSYEQYFGPGTRLTVT.